This TCR beta chain derives from a study of early T cells in non-severe SARS-CoV-2 infection. Background on the study: Chains were not paired, and sequencing was done on bulk RNA from unsorted whole blood.

Unique molecular identifiers (one per individual cDNA molecule) were attached. Using its own MiXCR run on the 5' RACE reads, TCRdb lists one record per CDR3 protein. The sample carries about 80,000 distinct CDR3 sequences, around 15% recorded once. Between the trimmed V and J ends, which lost 7 bases and 5 bases, there was a span of 9 bases. CDR3 length: 11 residues. Looked up from germline, CDR1 is SQVTM and CDR2 is ANQGSEA. The source material was whole blood. This chain uses TRBV29-1 with TRBJ2-1; D perhaps matches TRBD1 (5 bases). This clonotype was obtained from an adult who was a healthcare worker with PCR-confirmed SARS-CoV-2 infection or an uninfected control (not recorded which). This chain's CDR3 is CSADIHNEQFF. The DNA of the CDR3 is TGCAGCGCGGACATCCACAATGAGCAGTTCTTC.